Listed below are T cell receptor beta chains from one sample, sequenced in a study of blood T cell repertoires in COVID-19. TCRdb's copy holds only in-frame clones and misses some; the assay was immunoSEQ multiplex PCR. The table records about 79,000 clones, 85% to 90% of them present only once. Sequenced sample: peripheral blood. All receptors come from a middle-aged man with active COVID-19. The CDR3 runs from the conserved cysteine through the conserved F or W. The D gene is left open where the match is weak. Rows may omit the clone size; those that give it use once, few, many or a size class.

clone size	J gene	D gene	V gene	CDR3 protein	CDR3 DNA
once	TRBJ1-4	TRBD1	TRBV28	CASSPLTGRREKLFF	TGTGCCAGCAGTCCCCTGACAGGGCGAAGGGAAAAACTGTTTTTT
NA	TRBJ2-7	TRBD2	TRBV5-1	CASSLASSGGAREQYF	TGCGCCAGCAGCTTGGCCTCTAGCGGGGGGGCCCGCGAGCAGTACTTC
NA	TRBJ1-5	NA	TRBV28	CASSLRGPNQPQHF	TGTGCCAGCAGTTTGCGGGGGCCCAATCAGCCCCAGCATTTT
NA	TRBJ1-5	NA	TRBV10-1	CASPPGYSNQPQHF	TGCGCCAGCCCCCCGGGATATAGCAATCAGCCCCAGCATTTT
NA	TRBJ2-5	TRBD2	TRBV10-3	CAISTLAGVETQYF	TGTGCCATCAGTACTTTAGCGGGAGTGGAGACCCAGTACTTC
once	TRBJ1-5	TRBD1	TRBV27	CASSDRGPLYQPQHF	TGTGCCAGCAGCGACAGGGGCCCCCTTTATCAGCCCCAGCATTTT
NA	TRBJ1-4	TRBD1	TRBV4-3	CASSHTGQGNEKLFF	TGCGCCAGCAGCCATACGGGACAGGGTAATGAAAAACTGTTTTTT
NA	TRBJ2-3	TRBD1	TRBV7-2	CASSATGSTDTQYF	TGTGCCAGCAGCGCGACAGGGAGCACAGATACGCAGTATTTT
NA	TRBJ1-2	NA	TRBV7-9	CASSFGTPNFYGYTF	TGTGCCAGCAGCTTCGGGACACCCAACTTCTATGGCTACACCTTC
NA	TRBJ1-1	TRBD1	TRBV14	CASSPRPGQAGEAFF	TGTGCCAGCAGCCCTAGACCGGGACAGGCGGGAGAAGCTTTCTTT
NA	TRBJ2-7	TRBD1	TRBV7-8	CASSLGDRGTLWNEQYF	TGTGCCAGCAGCTTAGGGGACAGGGGGACCCTCTGGAACGAGCAGTACTTC
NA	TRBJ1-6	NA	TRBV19	CASSIDQGRRGIYNSPLHF	TGTGCCAGTAGTATAGATCAAGGCCGCCGCGGGATCTATAATTCACCCCTCCACTTT
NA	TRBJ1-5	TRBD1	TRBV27	CASSAGTGNQPQHF	TGTGCCAGCAGTGCCGGGACAGGGAATCAGCCCCAGCATTTT
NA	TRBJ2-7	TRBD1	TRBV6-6	CASTPWGQDYEQYF	TGTGCCAGCACCCCATGGGGACAGGACTACGAGCAGTACTTC
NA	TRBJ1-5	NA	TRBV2	CASSGTVNQPQHF	TGTGCCAGCAGTGGCACAGTCAATCAGCCCCAGCATTTT
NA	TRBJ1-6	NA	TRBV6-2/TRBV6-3	CASSYHRDRSSPLHF	TGTGCCAGCAGTTACCACAGGGACCGGAGTTCACCCCTCCACTTT
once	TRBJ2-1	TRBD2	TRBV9	CASSDSGRVSSEQFF	TGTGCCAGCAGCGATAGCGGGAGGGTATCGAGTGAGCAGTTCTTC
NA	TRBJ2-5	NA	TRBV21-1	CASSKGEGGGSETQYF	TGTGCCAGCAGCAAAGGGGAGGGTGGGGGTTCGGAGACCCAGTACTTC
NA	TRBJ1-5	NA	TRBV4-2	CASSLTGLNQPQHF	TGTGCCAGCAGTCTAACAGGCCTCAATCAGCCCCAGCATTTT
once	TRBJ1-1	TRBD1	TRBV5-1	CASSQGQVNTEAFF	TGCGCCAGCAGCCAGGGACAGGTGAACACTGAAGCTTTCTTT
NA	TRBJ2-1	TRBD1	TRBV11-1	CASSWDRVGNEQFF	TGTGCCAGCAGTTGGGACAGGGTGGGCAATGAGCAGTTCTTC
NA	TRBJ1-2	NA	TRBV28	CASSLDRRGYTF	TGTGCCAGCAGTTTAGACAGGCGTGGCTACACCTTC
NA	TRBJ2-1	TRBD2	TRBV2	CASGRSGGLNEQFF	TGTGCCAGCGGAAGGAGCGGGGGGCTGAATGAGCAGTTCTTC
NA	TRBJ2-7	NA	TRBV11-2	CASSLQRVTYEQYF	TGTGCCAGCAGCTTACAGCGGGTAACCTACGAGCAGTACTTC
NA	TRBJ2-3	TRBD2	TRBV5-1	CASSSPAGARTDTQYF	TGCGCCAGCAGCTCCCCGGCGGGAGCGAGGACAGATACGCAGTATTTT
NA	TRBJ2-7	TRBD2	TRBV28	CASRSGSSYEQYF	TGTGCCAGCAGAAGCGGGAGCTCCTACGAGCAGTACTTC
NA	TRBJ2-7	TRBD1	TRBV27	CASRLRQGAGYEQYF	TGTGCCAGCAGACTAAGACAGGGGGCTGGATACGAGCAGTACTTC
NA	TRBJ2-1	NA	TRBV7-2	CASSFGGSYNEQFF	TGTGCCAGCAGCTTCGGGGGTTCCTACAATGAGCAGTTCTTC
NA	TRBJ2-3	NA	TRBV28	CASSPPLDSSTDTQYF	TGTGCCAGCAGCCCACCACTAGACTCAAGCACAGATACGCAGTATTTT
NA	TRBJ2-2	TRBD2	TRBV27	CASSGDGRGPPGELFF	TGTGCCAGCAGTGGGGACGGGAGGGGACCTCCCGGGGAGCTGTTTTTT
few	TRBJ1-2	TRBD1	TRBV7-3	CASSFLLSRRGLNGYTF	TGTGCCAGCAGCTTCCTTTTGAGCCGCAGGGGGCTTAATGGCTACACCTTC
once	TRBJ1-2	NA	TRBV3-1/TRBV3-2	CASSQGTVVNYGYTF	TGTGCCAGCAGCCAAGGGACAGTCGTAAACTATGGCTACACCTTC
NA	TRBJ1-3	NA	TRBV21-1	CASSNLTGVLGNTIYF	TGTGCCAGCAGCAATCTGACAGGGGTGTTGGGAAACACCATATATTTT
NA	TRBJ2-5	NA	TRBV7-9	CASSFGQGTGETQYF	TGTGCCAGCAGCTTTGGCCAGGGGACGGGAGAGACCCAGTACTTC
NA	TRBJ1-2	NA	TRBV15	CATSRVVDRRTAIYGYTF	TGTGCCACCAGCAGAGTAGTCGATCGGAGAACGGCGATCTATGGCTACACCTTC
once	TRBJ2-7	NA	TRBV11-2	CASSLEAGERYEQYF	TGTGCCAGCAGCTTAGAAGCAGGGGAAAGGTACGAGCAGTACTTC
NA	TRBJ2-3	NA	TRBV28	CASSSSVDTQYF	TGTGCCAGCAGTTCCTCCGTAGATACGCAGTATTTT
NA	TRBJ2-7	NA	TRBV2	CASSGSGGFPYEQYF	TGTGCCAGCAGTGGTAGCGGAGGGTTCCCCTACGAGCAGTACTTC
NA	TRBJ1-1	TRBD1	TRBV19	CATTGWGTGGTEAFF	TGTGCCACCACTGGTTGGGGGACAGGGGGCACTGAAGCTTTCTTT
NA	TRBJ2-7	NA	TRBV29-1	CSVVRGRGSEQYF	TGCAGCGTTGTGAGAGGCAGGGGATCCGAGCAGTACTTC
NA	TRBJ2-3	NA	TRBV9	CASSYPSDQAGSTDTQYF	TGTGCCAGCAGCTACCCGTCCGATCAAGCGGGTAGCACAGATACGCAGTATTTT
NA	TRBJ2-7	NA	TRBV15	CATSRDRNSPYEQYF	TGTGCCACCAGCAGAGATCGGAACAGCCCCTACGAGCAGTACTTC
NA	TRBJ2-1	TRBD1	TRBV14	CASSLAGVPGDRVDNEQFF	TGTGCCAGCAGCCTCGCCGGGGTTCCCGGGGACAGGGTAGACAATGAGCAGTTCTTC
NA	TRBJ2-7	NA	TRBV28	CASRDSGSGEQYF	TGTGCCAGCAGAGACTCGGGTTCGGGGGAGCAGTACTTC
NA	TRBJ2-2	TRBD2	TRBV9	CASSRGSGVGITGELFF	TGTGCCAGCAGCAGGGGTAGCGGGGTGGGAATCACCGGGGAGCTGTTTTTT